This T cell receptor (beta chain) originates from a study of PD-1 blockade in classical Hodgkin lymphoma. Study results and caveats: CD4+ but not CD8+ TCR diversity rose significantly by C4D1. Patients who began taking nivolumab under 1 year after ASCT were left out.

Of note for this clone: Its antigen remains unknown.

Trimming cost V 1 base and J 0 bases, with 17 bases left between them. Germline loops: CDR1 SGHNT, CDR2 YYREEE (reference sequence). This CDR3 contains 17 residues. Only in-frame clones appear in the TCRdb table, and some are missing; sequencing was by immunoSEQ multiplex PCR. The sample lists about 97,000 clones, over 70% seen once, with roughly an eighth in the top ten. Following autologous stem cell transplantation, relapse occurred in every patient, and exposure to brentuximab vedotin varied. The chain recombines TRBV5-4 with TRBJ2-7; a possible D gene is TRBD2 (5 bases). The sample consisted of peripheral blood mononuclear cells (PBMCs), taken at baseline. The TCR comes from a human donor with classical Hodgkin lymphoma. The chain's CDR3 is CASSLSGAGSSSYEQYF. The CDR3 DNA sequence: TGTGCCAGCAGCTTGTCTGGCGCGGGCTCCAGCTCCTACGAGCAGTACTTC.